The rows below give T cell receptor beta chains drawn from one sample of a study of control samples from healthy donors and cancer patients. Using immunoSEQ multiplex PCR, the repertoire was profiled, and TCRdb retains in-frame clones only, with some absent. Among about 95,000 clones listed, 88% were seen once. The material sequenced was blood. Receptors originate from a woman aged 65 to 85 in good health. Each CDR3 is given without its conserved first and last residue.

TRBV9	TRBJ1-3	ASSVAGFSGNTIY
TRBV11-2	TRBJ1-2	ASSLRQGYGYT
TRBV5-6	TRBJ2-2	ASSLVGPAVTGELF
TRBV19	TRBJ1-1	ASSTNRGTEAF
TRBV27	TRBJ1-4	ASSLQVATNEKLF
TRBV14	TRBJ1-2	ASSQAGRALYGYT
TRBV7-7	TRBJ2-5	ASSSLGQGRETQY
TRBV6-5	TRBJ1-3	ASSYSPPGNTIY
TRBV19	TRBJ1-5	ASSTDGRNQPQH
TRBV18	TRBJ2-1	ASSPPGRAGGRNEQF
TRBV15	TRBJ1-5	ATSSSGQPQH
TRBV19	TRBJ1-6	ASTFQGTNSPLH
TRBV6-8	TRBJ1-2	ASILPGHEANYGYT
TRBV27	TRBJ1-2	ASSLLGDRAGYT
TRBV19	TRBJ1-1	ASIPRENTEAF
TRBV29-1	TRBJ2-3	SAEVVGGATDTQY